Below, 21 T cell receptor beta chains from the same sample are listed, as sequenced in a study of blood T cell repertoires in COVID-19. The assay was immunoSEQ multiplex PCR, and TCRdb's table has in-frame clones only and misses some. The repertoire includes more than 150,000 clones, roughly three quarters of them detected once, and 15% to 20% sits in the top ten. The sample comprised peripheral blood. The receptors originated from a man aged 55 to 70 with active or convalescent COVID-19.

The chain is built from TRBV9 and TRBJ2-7; 9 positions agree with TRBD1. The CDR3 sequence is 15 residues long. CDR1 and CDR2 (germline): SGDLS, YYNGEE. The junction had 8 bases not matched to a gene; V was cut back by 4 bases and J by 3 bases. This chain's CDR3 is CASSLSGTGIYEQYF. The CDR3 coding sequence is TGTGCCAGCAGCTTATCCGGGACAGGGATCTACGAGCAGTACTTC.

This clone was seen more than once but under ten times. V gene TRBV18 combines with J gene TRBJ2-1; 9 bases align to TRBD2. J lost 2 bases, V lost 2 bases, and 4 bases had no gene match. Germline lookup yields CDR1 KGHSH and CDR2 LQKENI. CDR3 length: 16 residues. DNA for the CDR3: TGTGCCAGCTCACCAGCGGGAGGGCCCACCTACAATGAGCAGTTCTTC. Translation gives CASSPAGGPTYNEQFF.

The chain links TRBV19 to TRBJ2-7; D might be TRBD2 (5 bases). In germline, CDR1 is LNHDA, CDR2 SQIVND (reference sequence). Between the trimmed V and J ends, which lost 4 bases and 4 bases, there was a span of 14 bases. This CDR3 comprises 14 residues. In DNA, the CDR3 is TGTGCCAGTAGTAGTAGACGGCGGGCGTACGAGCAGTACTTC. Its protein is CASSSRRRAYEQYF.

The chain is built from TRBV7-8 and TRBJ1-1; no firm D call. The CDR3 length is 11 residues. The V gene's germline CDR1 is SGHVS and CDR2 FQNEAQ. V was clipped by 3 bases and J by 4 bases, with 3 bases between them. CDR3 sequence: CASSFITEAFF. The CDR3 DNA is TGTGCCAGCAGCTTTATCACTGAAGCTTTCTTT. Full variable domain (outside the CDR3, taken from reference TRBV7-8 and TRBJ1-1): GAGVSQSPRYKVAKRGQDVALRCDPISGHVSLFWYQQALGQGPEFLTYFQNEAQLDKSGLPSDRFFAERPEGSVSTLKIQRTQQEDSAVYLCASSFITEAFFGQGTRLTVV.

The chain employs TRBV27 and TRBJ1-2; 9 positions match TRBD1. CDR3 length: 15 residues. Germline trimming cut 5 bases from V and 5 bases from J; bases unmatched to any gene: 9. Per germline, CDR1 MNHEY and CDR2 SMNVEV (reference sequence). The CDR3 region has the DNA TGTGCCAGCAGTATACAGGGGGCGCGTCGTTATGGCTACACCTTC. Protein product: CASSIQGARRYGYTF.

The CDR3 spells CASSLGMDRRVTDTQYF. The CDR3 DNA reads as TGTGCCAGCAGCCTTGGGATGGACAGGAGAGTCACAGATACGCAGTATTTT. V is TRBV21-1 and J is TRBJ2-3; whether TRBD1, the table's D call, matches the DNA was not checked. TRBV21-1 is annotated as a pseudogene. This CDR3 has 17 amino acids.

J is TRBJ1-3 and V is TRBV18; TRBD1 is a possible D gene (6 bases). CDR3 length: 15 amino acids. V lost 2 bases to trimming and J lost 2 bases, with 10 bases between them. Looked up from germline, CDR1 is KGHSH and CDR2 is LQKENI. CDR3 sequence: CASSPFTGPGNTIYF. DNA of the CDR3: TGTGCCAGCTCACCATTTACAGGGCCTGGAAACACCATATATTTT.

The chain combines TRBV5-8 with TRBJ2-5; 11 bases map to TRBD1. V gave up 10 bases and J gave up 1 base; unmatched junction bases: 3. CDR3 length equals 13 residues. Germline CDR1 is SGHTS and CDR2 is YDEGEE. The CDR3 DNA reads TGTGCCCGGGACAGGGGGTCCCAAGAGACCCAGTACTTC. It is translated as CARDRGSQETQYF. The whole variable domain, filled in from reference TRBV5-8 and TRBJ2-5, reads EAGVTQSPTHLIKTRGQQATLRCSPISGHTSVYWYQQALGLGLQFLLWYDEGEERNRGNFPPRFSGRQFPNYSSELNVNALELEDSALYLCARDRGSQETQYFGPGTRLLVL.

The chain is built from TRBV28 and TRBJ1-1; no clear D. This CDR3 comprises 15 residues. Between the trimmed V and J ends, which lost 3 bases and 6 bases, there was a span of 17 bases. The V gene's germline CDR1 is MDHEN and CDR2 SYDVKM. The CDR3 loop reads CASSFPRALRAEAFF. The CDR3 DNA is TGTGCCAGCAGTTTCCCCCGGGCCCTGAGGGCTGAAGCTTTCTTT. Filled out from reference TRBV28 and TRBJ1-1, the complete variable domain reads DVKVTQSSRYLVKRTGEKVFLECVQDMDHENMFWYRQDPGLGLRLIYFSYDVKMKEKGDIPEGYSVSREKKERFSLILESASTNQTSMYLCASSFPRALRAEAFFGQGTRLTVV.

The rearrangement joins TRBV25-1 to TRBJ2-1, with 9 bases lining up with TRBD2. Trimming cost V 7 bases and J 7 bases; bases outside gene matches: 8. The CDR3 runs 14 residues. Germline V gene lookup returns CDR1 MGHDK and CDR2 SYGVNS. The CDR3 protein is CASISTSGPNEQFF. The CDR3 nucleotides are TGTGCCAGCATCTCGACTAGCGGACCTAATGAGCAGTTCTTC.

The chain uses TRBV2 and TRBJ1-5, with D hard to call. The CDR3 covers 13 residues. CDR1 SNHLY and CDR2 FYNNEI come from the germline V gene. Trimming removed 5 bases from V and 1 base from J, with 6 bases in between. The DNA of the CDR3 is TGTGCCAGCAGTCGTGAGAGCAATCAGCCCCAGCATTTT. This gives the protein CASSRESNQPQHF. The full variable domain, its missing parts supplied by reference TRBV2 and TRBJ1-5, is EPEVTQTPSHQVTQMGQEVILRCVPISNHLYFYWYRQILGQKVEFLVSFYNNEISEKSEIFDDQFSVERPDGSNFTLKIRSTKLEDSAMYFCASSRESNQPQHFGDGTRLSIL.

This clone was detected once. V is TRBV19 and J is TRBJ2-7; TRBD1 matches at 11 bases. CDR1 and CDR2 (germline): LNHDA, SQIVND (reference sequence). Trimming cost V 3 bases and J 4 bases; bases outside gene matches: 5. This CDR3 comprises 15 residues. The CDR3 spells CASSMTGTGGYEQYF. CDR3 in DNA: TGTGCCAGTAGTATGACCGGGACAGGGGGTTACGAGCAGTACTTC.

The chain has TRBV5-5 and TRBJ2-3; possible D gene TRBD2, 6 bases. CDR3 length equals 15 residues. Trimming removed 0 bases from V and 4 bases from J, with 12 bases in between. Germline V CDR1 and CDR2: SGHKS, YYEKEE (reference sequence). The CDR3 spells CASSLAPGVADTQYF. The CDR3 DNA reads as TGTGCCAGCAGCTTGGCCCCGGGAGTAGCAGATACGCAGTATTTT.

The chain recombines TRBV25-1 with TRBJ1-2, with 10 bases identical to TRBD1. V shed 6 bases, J shed 8 bases, and the junction held 12 bases outside the gene matches. CDR1 and CDR2 from the germline V gene are MGHDK and SYGVNS. CDR3 length: 15 residues. The DNA of the CDR3 is TGTGCCAGCAGCGCCCCGGGGACAGGGGCCGCGGGCTACACCTTC. Translating it yields CASSAPGTGAAGYTF.

The chain carries TRBV6-6 and TRBJ1-2; no definite D call. Germline V lookup: CDR1 MNHNY, CDR2 SVGAGI (reference sequence). This CDR3 spans 13 amino acids. The ends were cut back, 5 bases at V and 11 bases at J, with 18 bases in the middle. For the CDR3, the DNA is TGTGCCAGCAGTCCCACGGCCGAACTGAGGTACACCTTC. Its translation is CASSPTAELRYTF.

The V call is TRBV28, the J call TRBJ2-3; D is ambiguous. The CDR3 loop spans 15 amino acids. Trimming took off 10 bases at V and 2 bases at J, with 19 bases between the two ends. Germline V lookup: CDR1 MDHEN, CDR2 SYDVKM. The CDR3: CATVPGPGFTDTQYF. The DNA of the CDR3 is TGTGCCACCGTACCAGGCCCCGGATTCACAGATACGCAGTATTTT.

In regard to this clone: The same CDR3 can be traced to other DNA sequences in this sample. CDR3 coding DNA: TGTGCCAGCAGCGGCACAGGGGGCAAAAACATTCAGTACTTC. This gives the protein CASSGTGGKNIQYF. The chain has TRBV9 and TRBJ2-4, with 8 bases aligning to TRBD1. CDR3 size: 14 residues. V shed 3 bases and J 3 bases; nucleotides not matched to a gene: 2. In germline, CDR1 is SGDLS, CDR2 YYNGEE. The full variable domain, rest sourced from reference TRBV9 and TRBJ2-4, is DSGVTQTPKHLITATGQRVTLRCSPRSGDLSVYWYQQSLDQGLQFLIQYYNGEERAKGNILERFSAQQFPDLHSELNLSSLELGDSALYFCASSGTGGKNIQYFGAGTRLSVL.

The chain recombines TRBV6-4 with TRBJ2-1; 11 bases match TRBD2. The trim removed 5 bases at V and 8 bases at J, leaving 11 bases unmatched. Germline CDR1 and CDR2: MRHNA and SNTAGT. This CDR3 contains 16 residues. The CDR3 spells CASSRELAGDGDEQFF. CDR3 nucleotides: TGTGCCAGCAGTAGGGAACTAGCGGGAGACGGCGATGAGCAGTTCTTC.

The chain employs TRBV6-6 and TRBJ2-1, with a weak D call TRBD2 (6 bases). The V gene lost 0 bases and the J gene lost 8 bases, with 14 bases spanning the gap. CDR3 length equals 15 residues. The germline CDR1 and CDR2 sequences are MNHNY and SVGAGI (reference sequence). CDR3 loop: CASSYSRSGEHEQFF. The CDR3 DNA is TGTGCCAGCAGTTACTCGAGGTCGGGGGAACATGAGCAGTTCTTC.

This clone occurred once. The same CDR3 also results from other DNA sequences found in this sample. The chain combines TRBV19 with TRBJ2-3; tentative D call: TRBD1 (5 bases). Germline V lookup: CDR1 LNHDA, CDR2 SQIVND (reference sequence). This CDR3 spans 16 amino acids. V was trimmed by 2 bases and J by 0 bases, leaving 12 bases between them. CDR3 DNA sequence: TGTGCCAGTAGTATAACTGGGGCTCGGAGCACAGATACGCAGTATTTT. It yields the protein CASSITGARSTDTQYF.

V usage is TRBV4-1 and J usage is TRBJ1-2, with D maybe TRBD1 (6 bases). This CDR3 comprises 15 residues. The V gene lost 3 bases and the J gene lost 3 bases, with 14 bases spanning the gap. In germline, CDR1 is MGHRA, CDR2 YSYEKL. The CDR3 sequence is CASSQIDSGDYGYTF. Written as DNA, the CDR3 is TGCGCCAGCAGCCAGATTGACTCAGGGGACTATGGCTACACCTTC.